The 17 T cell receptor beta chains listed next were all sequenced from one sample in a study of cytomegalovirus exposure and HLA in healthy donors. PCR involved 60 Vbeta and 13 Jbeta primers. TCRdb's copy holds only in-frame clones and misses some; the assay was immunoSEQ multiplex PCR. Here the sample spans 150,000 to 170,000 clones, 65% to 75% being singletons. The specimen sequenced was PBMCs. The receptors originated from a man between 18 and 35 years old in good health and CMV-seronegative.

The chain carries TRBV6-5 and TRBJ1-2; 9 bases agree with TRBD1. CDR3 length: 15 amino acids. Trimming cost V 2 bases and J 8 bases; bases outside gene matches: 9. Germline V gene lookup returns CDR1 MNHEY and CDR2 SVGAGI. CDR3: CASSYGDRAPQGYTF. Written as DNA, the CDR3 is TGTGCCAGCAGTTACGGGGACAGGGCCCCCCAAGGCTACACCTTC.

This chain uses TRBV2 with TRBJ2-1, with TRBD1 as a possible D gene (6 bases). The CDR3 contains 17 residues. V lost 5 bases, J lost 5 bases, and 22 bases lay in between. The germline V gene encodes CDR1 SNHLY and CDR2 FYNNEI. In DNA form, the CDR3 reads TGTGCCAGCAGTCAGTTTCTGCCGGGACAAATAAACAATGAGCAGTTCTTC. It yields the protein CASSQFLPGQINNEQFF.

The CDR3 here is CASSLDSGRGLDEQFF. The CDR3 DNA reads as TGTGCCAGCAGCTTAGATTCGGGGCGGGGGCTGGATGAGCAGTTCTTC. This chain joins TRBV11-2 and TRBJ2-1; TRBD2 might be the D (7 bases). The CDR3 is 16 amino acids. V lost 0 bases and J 8 bases, leaving 17 bases between the germline ends. Per the germline V gene, CDR1 is SGHAT and CDR2 is FQNNGV.

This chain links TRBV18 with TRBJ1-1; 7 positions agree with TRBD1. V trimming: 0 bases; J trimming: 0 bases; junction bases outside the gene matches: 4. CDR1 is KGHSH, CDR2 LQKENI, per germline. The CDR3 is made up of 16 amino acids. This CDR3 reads CASSPPGQPLNTEAFF. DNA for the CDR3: TGTGCCAGCTCACCACCGGGACAGCCTCTGAACACTGAAGCTTTCTTT.

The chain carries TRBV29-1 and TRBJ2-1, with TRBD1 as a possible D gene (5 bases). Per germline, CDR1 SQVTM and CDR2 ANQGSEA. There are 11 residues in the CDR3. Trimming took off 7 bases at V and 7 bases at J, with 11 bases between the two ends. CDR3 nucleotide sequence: TGCAGCGGGGGCTTTGTGAATGAGCAGTTCTTC. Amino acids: CSGGFVNEQFF.

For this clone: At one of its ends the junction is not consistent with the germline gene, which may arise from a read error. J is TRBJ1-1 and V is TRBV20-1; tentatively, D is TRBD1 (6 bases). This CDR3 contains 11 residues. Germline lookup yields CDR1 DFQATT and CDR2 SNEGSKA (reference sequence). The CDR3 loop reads CSAKRDTQAFF. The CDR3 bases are TGCAGTGCTAAGAGGGACACTCAAGCTTTCTTT.

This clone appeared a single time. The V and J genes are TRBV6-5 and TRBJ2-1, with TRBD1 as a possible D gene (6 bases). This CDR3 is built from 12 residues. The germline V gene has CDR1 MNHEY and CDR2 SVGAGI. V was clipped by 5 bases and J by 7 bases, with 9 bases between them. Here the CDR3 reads CASSVRGNEQFF. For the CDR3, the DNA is TGTGCCAGCAGTGTTAGGGGGAATGAGCAGTTCTTC.

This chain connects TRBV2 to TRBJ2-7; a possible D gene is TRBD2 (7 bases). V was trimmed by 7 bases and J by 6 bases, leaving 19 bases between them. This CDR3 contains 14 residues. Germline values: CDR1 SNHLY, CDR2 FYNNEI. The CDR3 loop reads CASTQDRGAGEQYV. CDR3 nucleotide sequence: TGTGCCAGCACACAAGATCGGGGGGCAGGCGAGCAGTACGTC.

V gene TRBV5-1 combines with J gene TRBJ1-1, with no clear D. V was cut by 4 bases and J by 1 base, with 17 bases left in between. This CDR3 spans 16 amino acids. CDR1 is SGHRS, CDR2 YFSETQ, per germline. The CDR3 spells CASSPGLRDSNTEAFF. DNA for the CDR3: TGCGCCAGCAGCCCGGGATTGAGGGATTCGAACACTGAAGCTTTCTTT. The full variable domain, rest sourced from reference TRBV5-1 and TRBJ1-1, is KAGVTQTPRYLIKTRGQQVTLSCSPISGHRSVSWYQQTPGQGLQFLFEYFSETQRNKGNFPGRFSGRQFSNSRSEMNVSTLELGDSALYLCASSPGLRDSNTEAFFGQGTRLTVV.

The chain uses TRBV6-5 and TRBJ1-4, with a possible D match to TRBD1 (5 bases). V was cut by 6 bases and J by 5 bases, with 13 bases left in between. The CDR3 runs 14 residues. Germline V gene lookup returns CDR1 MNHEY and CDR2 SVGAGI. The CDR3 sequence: CASRTGTYNEKLFF. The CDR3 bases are TGTGCCAGCAGAACCGGGACTTACAATGAAAAACTGTTTTTT.

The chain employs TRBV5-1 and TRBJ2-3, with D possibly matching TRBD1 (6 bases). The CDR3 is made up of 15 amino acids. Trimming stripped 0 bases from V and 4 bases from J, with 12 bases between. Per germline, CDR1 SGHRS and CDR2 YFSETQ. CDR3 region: CASSLGQAGADTQYF. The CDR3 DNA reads TGCGCCAGCAGCTTGGGACAGGCCGGCGCAGATACGCAGTATTTT. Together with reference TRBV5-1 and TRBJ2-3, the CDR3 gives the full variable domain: KAGVTQTPRYLIKTRGQQVTLSCSPISGHRSVSWYQQTPGQGLQFLFEYFSETQRNKGNFPGRFSGRQFSNSRSEMNVSTLELGDSALYLCASSLGQAGADTQYFGPGTRLTVL.

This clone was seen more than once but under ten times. Here the CDR3 reads CASRGGGTEAFF. CDR3 coding DNA: TGCGCCAGCAGGGGAGGCGGCACTGAAGCTTTCTTT. The rearrangement links TRBV5-1 to TRBJ1-1; D is ambiguous. V lost 5 bases and J lost 4, with 9 bases in between. CDR1 is SGHRS and CDR2 is YFSETQ in the germline V gene. The CDR3 contains 12 residues.

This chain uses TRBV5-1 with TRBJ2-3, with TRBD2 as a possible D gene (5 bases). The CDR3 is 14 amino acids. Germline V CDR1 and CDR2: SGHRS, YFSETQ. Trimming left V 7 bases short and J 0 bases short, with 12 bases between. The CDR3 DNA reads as TGCGCCAGCCGAGGGATTTATAGCACAGATACGCAGTATTTT. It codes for CASRGIYSTDTQYF.

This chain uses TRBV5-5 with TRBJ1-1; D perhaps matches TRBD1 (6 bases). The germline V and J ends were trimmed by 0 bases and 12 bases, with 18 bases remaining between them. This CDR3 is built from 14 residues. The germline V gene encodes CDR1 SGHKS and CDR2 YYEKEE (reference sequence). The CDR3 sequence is CASSLVLDSGWSFF. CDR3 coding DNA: TGTGCCAGCAGCTTGGTTCTGGACAGCGGTTGGTCTTTCTTT. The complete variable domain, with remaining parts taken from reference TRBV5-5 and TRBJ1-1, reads DAGVTQSPTHLIKTRGQQVTLRCSPISGHKSVSWYQQVLGQGPQFIFQYYEKEERGRGNFPDRFSARQFPNYSSELNVNALLLGDSALYLCASSLVLDSGWSFFGQGTRLTVV.

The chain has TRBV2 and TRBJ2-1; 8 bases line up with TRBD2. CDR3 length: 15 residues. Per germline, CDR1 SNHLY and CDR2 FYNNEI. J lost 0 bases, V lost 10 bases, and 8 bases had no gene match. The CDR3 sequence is CATALAGGSYNEQFF. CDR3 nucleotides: TGTGCCACTGCCCTAGCGGGCGGCTCCTACAATGAGCAGTTCTTC.

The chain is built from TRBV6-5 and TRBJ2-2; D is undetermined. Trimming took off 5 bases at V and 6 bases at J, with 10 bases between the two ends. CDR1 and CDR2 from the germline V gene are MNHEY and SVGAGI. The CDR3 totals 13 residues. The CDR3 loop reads CASSPRGPGELFF. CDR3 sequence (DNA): TGTGCCAGCAGTCCCCGTGGGCCCGGGGAGCTGTTTTTT.

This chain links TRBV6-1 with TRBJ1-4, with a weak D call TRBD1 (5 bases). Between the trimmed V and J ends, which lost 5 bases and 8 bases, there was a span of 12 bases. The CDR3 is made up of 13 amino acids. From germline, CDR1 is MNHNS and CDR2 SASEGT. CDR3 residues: CASSSDGGEKLFF. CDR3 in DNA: TGTGCCAGCAGTTCCGACGGGGGGGAAAAACTGTTTTTT.